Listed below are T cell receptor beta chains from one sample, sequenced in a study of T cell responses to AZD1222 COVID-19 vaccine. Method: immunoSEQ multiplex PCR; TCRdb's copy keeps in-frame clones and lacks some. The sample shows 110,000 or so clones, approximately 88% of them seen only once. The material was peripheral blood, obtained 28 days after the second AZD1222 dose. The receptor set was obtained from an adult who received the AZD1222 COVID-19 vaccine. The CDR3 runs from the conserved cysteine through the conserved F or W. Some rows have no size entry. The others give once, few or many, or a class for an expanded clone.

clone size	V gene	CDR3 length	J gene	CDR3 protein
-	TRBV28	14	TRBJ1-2	CASSLSAETYGYTF
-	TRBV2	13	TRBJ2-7	CATLSGGAREQYF
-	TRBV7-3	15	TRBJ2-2	CASSPSGVNTGELFF
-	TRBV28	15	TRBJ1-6	CASSLWTGEGSPLHF
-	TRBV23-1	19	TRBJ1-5	CASSQSRDRGRGGNQPQHF
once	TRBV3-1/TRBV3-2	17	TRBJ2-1	CASSQESTSGPYNEQFF
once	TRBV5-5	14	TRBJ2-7	CASSQGQGVYEQYF
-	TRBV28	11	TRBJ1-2	CASSSMSGYTF
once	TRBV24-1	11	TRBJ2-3	CATGITDTQYF
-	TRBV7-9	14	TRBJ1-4	CASSLRQGGEKLFF
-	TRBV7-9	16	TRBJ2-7	CASSLGGRGEPYEQYF
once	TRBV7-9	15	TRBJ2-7	CASSPGEGLGVGQYF
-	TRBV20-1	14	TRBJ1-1	CSASGQRMNTEAFF
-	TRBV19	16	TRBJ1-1	CASIGETKGWNTEAFF
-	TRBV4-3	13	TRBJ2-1	CASSQDSDDEQFF
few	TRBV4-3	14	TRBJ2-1	CASSQSGTSEEQFF
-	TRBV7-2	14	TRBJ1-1	CASSIPPRDSEAFF
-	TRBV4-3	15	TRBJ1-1	CASSQTGTGDTEAFF
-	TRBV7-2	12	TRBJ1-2	CASSSRGGGYTF
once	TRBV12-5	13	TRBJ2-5	CASGSDRQETQYF
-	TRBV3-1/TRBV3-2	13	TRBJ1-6	CASSIWDNSPLHF
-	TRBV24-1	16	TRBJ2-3	CATSDRGTGITDTQYF
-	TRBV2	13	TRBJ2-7	CASSGSGSYEQYF
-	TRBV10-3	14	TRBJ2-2	CATTSGVNTGELFF
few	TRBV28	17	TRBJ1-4	CASSPTTGDGTNEKLFF
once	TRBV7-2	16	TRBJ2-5	CASSRGTSGVGETQYF
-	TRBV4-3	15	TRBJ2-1	CASSQDSESYNEQFF
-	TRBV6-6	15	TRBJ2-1	CASSLDGNSYNEQFF
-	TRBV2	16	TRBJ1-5	CASSEQGAGSNQPQHF
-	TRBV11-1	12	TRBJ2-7	CASSPRSYEQYF
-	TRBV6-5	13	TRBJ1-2	CASSMGQYYGYTF
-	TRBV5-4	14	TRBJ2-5	CASSLGPGEETQYF
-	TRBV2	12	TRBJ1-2	CASTDTNYGYTF
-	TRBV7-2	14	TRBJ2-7	CASSSQQGGNEQYF
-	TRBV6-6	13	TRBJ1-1	CASSQTGNTEAFF
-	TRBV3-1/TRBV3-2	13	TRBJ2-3	CASSHFKSDTQYF
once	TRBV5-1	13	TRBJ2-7	CASSSAGGGEQYF
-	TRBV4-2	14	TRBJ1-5	CASSRQTEDQPQHF
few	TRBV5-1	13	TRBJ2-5	CASSSRDGETQYF
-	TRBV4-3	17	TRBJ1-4	CASSQDLKGAGGEKLFF
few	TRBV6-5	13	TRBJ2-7	CASSTGTGFEQYF
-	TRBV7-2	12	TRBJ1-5	CASSYVGQPQHF
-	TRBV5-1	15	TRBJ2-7	CASSPGGTSSYEQYF
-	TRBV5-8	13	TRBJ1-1	CASSYDGSTEAFF
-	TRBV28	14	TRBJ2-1	CASSLGTLRNEQFF
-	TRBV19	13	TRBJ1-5	CASSLDRYQPQHF